One sample yielded the 10 T cell receptor beta chains listed below, sequenced in a study of T cells in Graves' hyperthyroidism and ophthalmopathy. The TCR beta CDR3 regions underwent amplification using RNA transcripts as the source. HTBI primers were employed in a first-round RT-PCR of the TCR CDR3. TCRdb used MiXCR to reprocess the multiplex PCR reads, holding one entry per CDR3 protein. The data show about 560,000 distinct CDR3 sequences, 15% to 20% seen once. Sequenced material: blood. Receptor source: a woman under 30 with Graves' hyperthyroidism.

Ten or more counts support this clonotype. The chain is built from TRBV3-1 and TRBJ2-5; D may be TRBD2 (6 bases). CDR1 and CDR2 from the germline V gene are LGHDT and YNNKEL (reference sequence). The ends were cut back, 4 bases at V and 6 bases at J, with 15 bases in the middle. This CDR3 comprises 14 residues. CDR3 sequence: CASSRGAGGKTQYF. The CDR3 coding sequence is TGTGCCAGCAGCCGGGGCGCTGGGGGGAAGACCCAGTACTTC.

The V call is TRBV13, the J call TRBJ2-2; D possibly corresponds to TRBD2 (7 bases). This CDR3 contains 17 residues. V was cut by 4 bases and J by 2 bases, with 17 bases left in between. CDR1 PRHDT and CDR2 FYEKMQ come from the germline V gene (reference sequence). The CDR3 spells CASSSSFGGPNTGELFF. The CDR3, as DNA: TGTGCCAGCAGCTCCTCGTTCGGGGGGCCAAACACCGGGGAGCTGTTTTTT.

This clonotype was detected many times. The rearrangement joins TRBV12-3 or TRBV12-4 to TRBJ1-4; D call uncertain. Between the trimmed V and J ends, which lost 1 base and 2 bases, there was a span of 8 bases. The CDR3 consists of 15 residues. This chain's CDR3 is CASSLVQHTNEKLFF. The CDR3 bases are TGTGCCAGCAGTTTAGTCCAGCATACTAATGAAAAACTGTTTTTT.

This chain uses TRBV7-2 with TRBJ2-2; possibly TRBD2 for D (5 bases). CDR3 size: 13 residues. Trimming removed 1 base at V and 7 bases at J, with 7 bases between. CDR1 is SGHTA and CDR2 is FQGNSA in the germline V gene. CDR3 bases: TGTGCCAGCAGCTTAGGGCGGGTCGGGGAGCTGTTTTTT. The encoded protein is CASSLGRVGELFF.

This clonotype was recorded many times. V is TRBV11-2 and J is TRBJ1-1; 7 positions agree with TRBD1. With V trimmed by 6 bases and J by 0 bases, 10 bases remained unmatched. Germline V gives CDR1 SGHAT, CDR2 FQNNGV. The CDR3 has 16 amino acids. The CDR3 DNA follows: TGTGCCAGCAGTATTACAGGGGTTTCGATGAACACTGAAGCTTTCTTT. Its protein product is CASSITGVSMNTEAFF.

This clonotype was recorded at least ten times. The genes are TRBV2 and TRBJ2-7; 8 bases are shared with TRBD1. V lost 6 bases and J lost 4; bases outside the gene matches: 8. CDR1 is SNHLY, CDR2 FYNNEI, per germline. The CDR3 length is 14 residues. The CDR3 DNA sequence: TGTGCCAGCAGGCGACGGCAGGGGGCTTACGAGCAGTACTTC. Protein: CASRRRQGAYEQYF.

There are a few counts of this clonotype. The chain joins TRBV30 to TRBJ1-1; D is unclear. V shed 2 bases and J shed 1 base, with 11 bases lying between them. This CDR3 region has 14 residues. CDR1 is GTSNPN and CDR2 is SVGIG in the germline V gene (reference sequence). The CDR3 protein is CAWSISRANTEAFF. The CDR3 nucleotides read TGTGCCTGGAGTATCAGTAGAGCGAACACTGAAGCTTTCTTT.

Concerning this clonotype: Sequence at one end of the junction differs from germline and may be a read error. The chain is built from TRBV5-4 and TRBJ1-5, with unresolved D. The CDR3 runs to 13 residues. Looked up from germline, CDR1 is SGHNT and CDR2 is YYREEE (reference sequence). This chain's CDR3 is CASSLNGDQSQHF. The CDR3 coding sequence is TGTGCCAGCAGCTTGAATGGGGATCAGTCCCAGCATTTT.

A note on this clonotype: This could be a read error, since a much larger clone is one nucleotide away. The chain recombines TRBV20-1 with TRBJ2-3; the D gene is possibly TRBD1 (5 bases). The germline CDR1 and CDR2 sequences are DFQATT and SNEGSKA (reference sequence). The CDR3 runs 15 residues. Trimming left V 2 bases short and J 2 bases short, with 14 bases between. The CDR3 DNA is TGCAGTGCTAGACCGGCACAGGCACTCACAGATACGCAGTATTTT. As protein: CSARPAQALTDTQYF.

This clonotype was seen ten or more times. The chain is built from TRBV29-1 and TRBJ1-1, with TRBD1 identical over 9 bases. V dropped 7 bases and J dropped 7; count of bases not matched to a gene: 7. This CDR3 is built from 12 residues. The germline V gene has CDR1 SQVTM and CDR2 ANQGSEA. The CDR3 reads CSAETGGGEAFF. CDR3 nucleotides: TGCAGCGCCGAAACAGGGGGCGGTGAAGCTTTCTTT.